This T cell receptor (beta chain) was obtained from a study of blood T cell repertoires in COVID-19. Across the study: Acute-phase and convalescent COVID-19 samples originated in the United States, Italy and Spain. The analysed material was cDNA or gDNA that came from T cells, B-cell-depleted T cells, or PBMCs.

As handled by the study authors: How many nucleated cells were present was estimated from reference gene primer amplification. Generated by immunoSEQ multiplex PCR, the TCRdb table keeps only in-frame clones and is missing some. V, J and clone size are those of that table, while D and trimming were read from the DNA. The data show about 82,000 clones, around four fifths seen once. The clonotype originates from a woman in her sixties with acute or convalescent COVID-19. The sample was peripheral blood.

In DNA, the CDR3 is TGTGCCAGCAGCGTAGCTACGAGGACAGCTGGAAACACCATATATTTT. Its translation is CASSVATRTAGNTIYF. The chain has TRBV9 and TRBJ1-3, with D perhaps TRBD1 (6 bases). V was clipped by 0 bases and J by 2 bases, with 12 bases between them. CDR1 is SGDLS and CDR2 is YYNGEE in the germline V gene. The CDR3 totals 16 residues.